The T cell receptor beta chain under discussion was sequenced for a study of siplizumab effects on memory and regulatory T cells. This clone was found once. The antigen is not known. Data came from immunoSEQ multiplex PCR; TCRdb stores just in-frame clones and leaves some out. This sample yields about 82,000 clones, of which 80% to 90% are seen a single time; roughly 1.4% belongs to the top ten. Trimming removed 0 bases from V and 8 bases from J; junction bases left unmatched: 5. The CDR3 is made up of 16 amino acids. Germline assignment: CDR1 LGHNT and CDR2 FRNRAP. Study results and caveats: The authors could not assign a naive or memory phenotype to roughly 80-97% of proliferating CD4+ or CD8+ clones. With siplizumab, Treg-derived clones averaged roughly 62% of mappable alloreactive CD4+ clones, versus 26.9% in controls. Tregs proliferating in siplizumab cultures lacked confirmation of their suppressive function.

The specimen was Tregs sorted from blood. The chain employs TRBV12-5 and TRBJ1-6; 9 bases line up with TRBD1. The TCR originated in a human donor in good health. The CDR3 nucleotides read TGTGCTAGTGGTTTGGTACTGACAGGGGGGTATTCACCCCTCCACTTT. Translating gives CASGLVLTGGYSPLHF.